This T cell receptor beta chain is from a study of vaccination effects on CD4 cells after COVID-19. Broader study findings: From healthy vaccinees, only 1 of 255 vaccine-induced clones also reacted to common cold coronaviruses. Convalescent patients in the study were few, and early post-infection timepoints were absent.

Using viral peptide pools, the ViraFEST assay grew out antigen-specific CD4+ T cells prior to sequencing. CD4+ T cell isolation took place after 10 days of culture. None of the vaccinated had previously contracted SARS-CoV-2, and their nucleocapsid antibodies tested negative. For each well, some 1.9 million PBMC were cultured with about 10 IU/ml IL-2 and roughly 9.2 ug/ml peptides. Cultures had half their medium replaced with IL-2 medium on days 3 and 7. About this clone: Its specificity is unknown.

Here immunoSEQ multiplex PCR was the method, and the copy in TCRdb shows in-frame clones only, minus some. Of some 52,000 clones listed, 75% to 85% were seen once; the top ten hold less than 7.5%. Sequences were derived from CD4+ T cells from PBMCs cultured with HCoV-OC43 spike peptides, sampled before COVID-19 vaccination. Regarding subset: HCoV-OC43 spike overlapping peptide pool stimulation. This clonotype was sampled from a human donor who received a COVID-19 vaccine.

DNA of the CDR3: TGTGCCAGCAGTGCCTCGGGGGGGAGAGCTTTCTTT. It is translated as CASSASGGRAFF. This chain connects TRBV6-4 to TRBJ1-1, with a tentative D call TRBD1 (5 bases). Deletions cut 4 bases from V and 10 bases from J, with 13 bases between. Germline lookup yields CDR1 MRHNA and CDR2 SNTAGT. CDR3 length: 12 amino acids.